The 27 T cell receptor beta chains reported below all come from one sample, sequenced in a study of T cell repertoires in cytomegalovirus infection. Via MiXCR, TCRdb re-called the reads, giving one row per CDR3 protein. The repertoire holds fewer than 150,000 distinct CDR3 sequences, with around 30% as singletons. No antigens are known for them. The source material was CD8+ T cells from cultured PBMCs, sampled from culture after CMV antigen stimulation. All receptors come from a human donor in good health (CMV status not recorded). Some clones in this sample may be carry-over from other donors' samples.

This clonotype was picked up many times. V gene TRBV7-2 combines with J gene TRBJ1-4, with TRBD1 identical over 8 bases. V shed 4 bases, J shed 7 bases, and the junction held 11 bases outside the gene matches. From germline, CDR1 is SGHTA and CDR2 FQGNSA. The length of the CDR3 is 16 residues. The CDR3 is CASSSITGTGGEKLFF. Written as DNA, the CDR3 is TGTGCCAGCAGCTCAATAACCGGGACAGGAGGTGAAAAACTGTTTTTT.

Many counts were recorded for this clonotype. The gene calls are TRBV29-1 and TRBJ2-1, with D perhaps given as TRBD1 or TRBD2 (5 bases each). Germline values: CDR1 SQVTM, CDR2 ANQGSEA. The CDR3 covers 13 residues. V lost 6 bases to trimming and J lost 3 bases, with 12 bases between them. Written as DNA, the CDR3 is TGCAGCGTCGACGGGACGGACTACAATGAGCAGTTCTTC. This codes for CSVDGTDYNEQFF.

The gene calls are TRBV7-2 and TRBJ2-3; perhaps TRBD1 as D (6 bases). This CDR3 is 16 amino acids long. Germline-derived CDR1 and CDR2 are SGHTA and FQGNSA. Trimming pared 4 bases from V and 2 bases from J, leaving 16 bases between. The CDR3 reads CASSSLRGRFTDTQYF. Here the CDR3 DNA reads TGTGCCAGCAGCTCCCTCAGGGGTCGGTTCACAGATACGCAGTATTTT.

This clonotype was observed a handful of times. An end of the junction does not agree with germline; a read error may underlie this. The chain links TRBV7-7 to TRBJ2-1; TRBD2 matches at 10 bases. This CDR3 is built from 19 residues. CDR1 and CDR2 (germline): SSHAT, FNYEAQ (reference sequence). The CDR3, as DNA: TGTGCTAGCAGCTTAGCGCTAGTAGCGGGGGGTACCCCGAACAATGAGCAGTTCTTC. This sequence encodes CASSLALVAGGTPNNEQFF.

This clonotype was observed once. The rearrangement links TRBV4-1 to TRBJ1-6; D is unclear. CDR3 length equals 16 residues. CDR1 and CDR2 from the germline V gene are MGHRA and YSYEKL. Trimming shortened V by 4 bases and J by 4 bases, and 14 bases separated the two germline ends. CDR3 sequence reads: CASSPDPRWYNSPLHF. The CDR3 DNA is TGCGCCAGCAGCCCGGACCCGCGGTGGTATAATTCACCCCTCCACTTT.

For this clonotype: An end of the junction does not agree with germline; a read error may underlie this. V gene TRBV5-3 combines with J gene TRBJ2-7, with D perhaps TRBD1 or TRBD2 (6 bases each). TRBV5-3 is treated as an ORF (open reading frame) with a function not yet certain. This CDR3 spans 16 amino acids. CDR3 coding DNA: TGTGCCAGCAGCTTGGATCCGGGGGCGCGCTCCTACGAGCAGTACTTC. Translated: CASSLDPGARSYEQYF.

The rearrangement joins TRBV2 to TRBJ2-7; perhaps TRBD1 as D (5 bases). The ends were cut back, 4 bases at V and 0 bases at J, with 7 bases in the middle. This CDR3 contains 13 residues. The germline V gene encodes CDR1 SNHLY and CDR2 FYNNEI. CDR3 sequence reads: CASSGQRSYEQYF. The CDR3 DNA is TGTGCCAGCAGTGGACAGCGCTCCTACGAGCAGTACTTC.

This clonotype was picked up a small number of times. DNA of the CDR3: TGCGCCAGCAGCCCCCCGGGTGGCCAAACCTACGAGCAGTACTTC. Translating it yields CASSPPGGQTYEQYF. This chain uses TRBV4-1 with TRBJ2-7; D uncertain. Germline V gives CDR1 MGHRA, CDR2 YSYEKL. This CDR3 comprises 15 residues. V was shortened by 4 bases and J by 2 bases, with 15 bases between the two germline ends.

The V call is TRBV25-1, the J call TRBJ1-2, with D unresolved. This CDR3 is built from 15 residues. Germline CDR1 MGHDK, CDR2 SYGVNS. The germline V and J ends were trimmed by 5 bases and 0 bases, with 13 bases remaining between them. CDR3 sequence reads: CASSPRQPANYGYTF. The DNA for the CDR3 is TGTGCCAGCAGTCCCCGCCAGCCCGCTAACTATGGCTACACCTTC.

V is TRBV28 and J is TRBJ2-7; D is unresolved. V shed 3 bases and J shed 5 bases, with 17 bases lying between them. Looked up from germline, CDR1 is MDHEN and CDR2 is SYDVKM. This CDR3 spans 15 amino acids. CDR3 coding DNA: TGTGCCAGCAGTTTTCAGGACCCCCCGGTCCACGAGCAGTACTTC. It encodes CASSFQDPPVHEQYF.

This clonotype was recorded at least ten times. V is TRBV6-1 and J is TRBJ1-5, with D perhaps TRBD1 (5 bases). Germline V CDR1 and CDR2: MNHNS, SASEGT. Between the trimmed V and J ends, which lost 6 bases and 4 bases, there was a span of 16 bases. CDR3 length equals 15 residues. The CDR3 region is CASRSGAPGNQPQHF. DNA for the CDR3: TGTGCCAGCAGATCCGGGGCCCCCGGGAATCAGCCCCAGCATTTT.

The chain couples TRBV20-1 to TRBJ2-7, with D perhaps TRBD2 (6 bases). The length of the CDR3 is 13 residues. With 5 bases removed from V and 4 bases from J, the gap between germline ends came to 15 bases. From germline, CDR1 is DFQATT and CDR2 SNEGSKA (reference sequence). The CDR3 DNA follows: TGCAGTGCTGGCCGGGACTTACTTTACGAGCAGTACTTC. It yields the protein CSAGRDLLYEQYF.

The chain employs TRBV4-2 and TRBJ2-1, with 8 bases identical to TRBD1. The CDR3 runs 15 residues. The junction had 7 bases not matched to a gene; V was cut back by 3 bases and J by 6 bases. Germline CDR1 LGHNA, CDR2 YNFKEQ. The chain's CDR3 is CASSHRQGFGNEQFF. Written as DNA, the CDR3 is TGTGCCAGCAGCCACCGACAGGGGTTCGGCAATGAGCAGTTCTTC.

The chain uses TRBV2 and TRBJ1-5; D perhaps matches TRBD1 (5 bases). Germline CDR1 is SNHLY and CDR2 is FYNNEI. The CDR3 has 16 amino acids. Trimming pared 1 base from V and 3 bases from J, leaving 13 bases between. The CDR3 DNA reads TGTGCCAGCAGTGAAGAGGGACCCCTCTTCAATCAGCCCCAGCATTTT. Protein product: CASSEEGPLFNQPQHF.

The chain is built from TRBV11-1 and TRBJ2-5; D remains unclear. The CDR3 length is 13 residues. The germline V gene has CDR1 SGHAT and CDR2 FQDESV (reference sequence). The V end was cut by 3 bases, the J end by 5 bases, with 10 bases between. CDR3 region: CASSFVLGETQYF. The DNA for the CDR3 is TGTGCCAGCAGCTTTGTCCTAGGGGAGACCCAGTACTTC.

J is TRBJ2-7 and V is TRBV6-2 or TRBV6-3; tentatively, D is TRBD2 (6 bases). Per germline, CDR1 MNHEY and CDR2 SVGEGT. V shed 3 bases and J shed 5 bases, with 17 bases lying between them. The CDR3 is 15 amino acids. The CDR3 coding sequence is TGTGCCAGCAGTTATAATTGGGCGGGAACCGACGAGCAGTACTTC. Residues: CASSYNWAGTDEQYF.

The sample holds a few counts of this clonotype. V and J are TRBV5-1 and TRBJ2-7; D is unresolved. V lost 0 bases and J lost 8, with 9 bases in between. The CDR3 is 12 amino acids. Germline V gene data show CDR1 as SGHRS and CDR2 as YFSETQ. The DNA for the CDR3 is TGCGCCAGCAGCTTGGAGGCAGAACAGCAGTACTTC. Its protein is CASSLEAEQQYF.

For this clonotype: The junction shows a germline mismatch at one end, possibly a read error. The chain joins TRBV5-5 to TRBJ2-7; D unresolved. The CDR3 is 14 amino acids. Germline V lookup: CDR1 SGHKS, CDR2 YYEKEE (reference sequence). CDR3 in DNA: TGTGCCACCAGCGCCGTGCCAGACCTGGGGGAGCAGTACTTC. Its translation: CATSAVPDLGEQYF.

The chain links TRBV28 to TRBJ1-1; tentative D call: TRBD1 (5 bases). Trimming took 6 bases from V and 0 from J, leaving 14 bases between them. This CDR3 has 15 amino acids. CDR1 MDHEN and CDR2 SYDVKM come from the germline V gene. The CDR3: CASSPVRGLNTEAFF. The CDR3 bases are TGTGCCAGCAGCCCCGTCCGGGGGTTGAACACTGAAGCTTTCTTT. Using reference TRBV28 and TRBJ1-1 for the parts outside the CDR3, the full variable domain is DVKVTQSSRYLVKRTGEKVFLECVQDMDHENMFWYRQDPGLGLRLIYFSYDVKMKEKGDIPEGYSVSREKKERFSLILESASTNQTSMYLCASSPVRGLNTEAFFGQGTRLTVV.

The sample holds many counts of this clonotype. This chain joins TRBV7-8 and TRBJ2-5; D assignment may be TRBD1 or TRBD2 (5 bases each). V dropped 1 base and J dropped 4 bases, with 10 bases sitting between them. The CDR3 loop spans 14 amino acids. Germline V CDR1 and CDR2: SGHVS, FQNEAQ. CDR3 region: CASSLGSGGETQYF. CDR3 bases: TGTGCCAGCAGCTTAGGAAGTGGGGGAGAGACCCAGTACTTC.

This clonotype was seen a few times. V and J are TRBV6-1 and TRBJ1-2; 7 nucleotides match TRBD1. Germline V gene sequence: CDR1 MNHNS, CDR2 SASEGT. Unmatched junction bases numbered 4, after V lost 3 bases and J lost 0 bases. The CDR3 is made up of 15 amino acids. The CDR3 region is CASSDWDRSNYGYTF. CDR3 DNA sequence: TGTGCCAGCAGTGATTGGGACAGATCTAACTATGGCTACACCTTC.

V is TRBV6-5 and J is TRBJ2-2, with D possibly matching TRBD2 (5 bases). CDR1 MNHEY and CDR2 SVGAGI come from the germline V gene. The V and J ends lost 2 bases and 6 bases respectively, with 7 bases between them. This CDR3 contains 13 residues. This CDR3 reads CASSYEGAGELFF. DNA for the CDR3: TGTGCCAGCAGTTACGAGGGAGCCGGGGAGCTGTTTTTT.

This clonotype has more than one count but fewer than ten. J is TRBJ2-1 and V is TRBV11-2; 11 positions match TRBD1. Germline-derived CDR1 and CDR2 are SGHAT and FQNNGV. The CDR3 contains 16 residues. J was trimmed by 3 bases and V by 1 base; bases with no gene match: 2. The CDR3 region has the DNA TGTGCCAGCAGCTTAGGGGACAGGGGGGTCTACAATGAGCAGTTCTTC. Translated: CASSLGDRGVYNEQFF.

The genes are TRBV19 and TRBJ2-7; 7 nucleotides line up with TRBD1. The V segment lost 4 bases and the J segment 3 bases; nucleotides outside the gene matches: 12. Germline V gene data show CDR1 as LNHDA and CDR2 as SQIVND (reference sequence). The CDR3 loop spans 16 amino acids. DNA for the CDR3: TGTGCCAGTAGTACGCAACCAGGGGGTTTATTCTACGAGCAGTACTTC. Protein product: CASSTQPGGLFYEQYF.

This clonotype was picked up many times. The rearrangement links TRBV27 to TRBJ2-5; weak D call: TRBD2 (6 bases). Looked up from germline, CDR1 is MNHEY and CDR2 is SMNVEV (reference sequence). CDR3 size: 15 residues. The ends were cut back, 1 base at V and 4 bases at J, with 13 bases in the middle. The CDR3 coding sequence is TGTGCCAGCAGTTTATTGGGGGGTCCTCCAGAGACCCAGTACTTC. Protein: CASSLLGGPPETQYF.

This clonotype has a count of ten or more. CDR3 DNA sequence: TGCAGTGCCCACAGCGGGACAGTGCATAGCAATCAGCCCCAGCATTTT. As protein: CSAHSGTVHSNQPQHF. The rearrangement links TRBV20-1 to TRBJ1-5, with 7 bases fitting TRBD1. The V gene's germline CDR1 is DFQATT and CDR2 SNEGSKA (reference sequence). The CDR3 extends over 16 amino acids. V lost 6 bases to trimming and J lost 0 bases; unmatched junction nucleotides: 11.

Turning to this clonotype: Since the CDR3 does not end with the conserved phenylalanine or tryptophan, this likely comes from a read error. V is TRBV11-1 and J is TRBJ1-1; 8 nucleotides agree with TRBD1. The CDR3 is 17 residues long. Trimming cost V 2 bases and J 0 bases; bases outside gene matches: 8. In germline, CDR1 is SGHAT, CDR2 FQDESV (reference sequence). As DNA, the CDR3 is TGTGCCAGCAGCTTAATTTACAGGGGGTTTTTGAACACTGAAGCTTTCCTT. Translated: CASSLIYRGFLNTEAFL.